This TCR beta chain was sequenced during a study of identical twins. J gave up 9 bases and V 2 bases, and 8 bases lay outside the gene matches. This CDR3 is built from 16 residues. The germline CDR1 and CDR2 sequences are ENHRY and SYGVKD. Notes on the study in general: Rather than following the same donors, the conclusions depended on cross-sectional statistical analysis. Insertions ran lower in abundant cord blood beta clonotypes, though not in memory repertoires. Where beta out-of-frame sequences were concerned, excess twin sharing was weaker.

This clonotype was observed a few times. The antigen remains unidentified. TCRdb fed the 5' RACE reads into MiXCR, producing one record per CDR3 protein. Altogether approximately 1.8 million distinct CDR3 sequences are present, around 29% being singletons, with the ten largest covering approximately 0.29%. Material for sequencing was cord blood. The chain couples TRBV10-3 to TRBJ2-1; 12 nucleotides line up with TRBD2. The origin of this receptor is a newborn girl in good health. The CDR3 region is CAISEVWASGRGEQFF. In nucleotides, the CDR3 is TGTGCCATCAGTGAGGTTTGGGCTAGCGGGAGGGGTGAGCAGTTCTTC.